This TCR beta chain is drawn from a study of blood T cell repertoires in COVID-19. This clone occurred once. Germline lookup yields CDR1 SGHRS and CDR2 YFSETQ. CDR3 length: 15 residues. V gave up 5 bases and J gave up 7 bases, with 18 bases separating them. Some clones are missing from TCRdb's copy, which holds only in-frame ones; the method was immunoSEQ multiplex PCR. The profile shows some 170,000 clones, approximately 81% of them singletons. V usage is TRBV5-1 and J usage is TRBJ1-4; tentatively, D is TRBD1 (6 bases). The source is a man aged 35-49 years with acute or convalescent COVID-19. The sample consisted of peripheral blood. CDR3 sequence: CASSFLAGAGEKLFF. As DNA, the CDR3 is TGCGCCAGCAGTTTTTTAGCGGGGGCAGGTGAAAAACTGTTTTTT.